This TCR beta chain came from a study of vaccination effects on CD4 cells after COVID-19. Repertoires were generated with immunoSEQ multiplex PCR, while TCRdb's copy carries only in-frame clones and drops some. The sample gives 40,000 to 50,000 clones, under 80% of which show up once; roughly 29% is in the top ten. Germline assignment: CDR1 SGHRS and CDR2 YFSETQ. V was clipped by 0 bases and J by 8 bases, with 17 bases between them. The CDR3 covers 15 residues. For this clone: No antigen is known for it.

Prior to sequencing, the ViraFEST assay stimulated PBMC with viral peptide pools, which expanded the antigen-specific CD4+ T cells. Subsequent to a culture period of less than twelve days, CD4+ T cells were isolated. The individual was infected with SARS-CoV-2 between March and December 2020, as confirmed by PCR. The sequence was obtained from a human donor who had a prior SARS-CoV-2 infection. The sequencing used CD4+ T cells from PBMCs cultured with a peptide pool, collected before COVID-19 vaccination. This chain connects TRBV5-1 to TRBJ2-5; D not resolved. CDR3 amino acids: CASSLEWRPASTQYF. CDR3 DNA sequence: TGCGCCAGCAGCTTGGAGTGGCGCCCGGCAAGCACCCAGTACTTC.